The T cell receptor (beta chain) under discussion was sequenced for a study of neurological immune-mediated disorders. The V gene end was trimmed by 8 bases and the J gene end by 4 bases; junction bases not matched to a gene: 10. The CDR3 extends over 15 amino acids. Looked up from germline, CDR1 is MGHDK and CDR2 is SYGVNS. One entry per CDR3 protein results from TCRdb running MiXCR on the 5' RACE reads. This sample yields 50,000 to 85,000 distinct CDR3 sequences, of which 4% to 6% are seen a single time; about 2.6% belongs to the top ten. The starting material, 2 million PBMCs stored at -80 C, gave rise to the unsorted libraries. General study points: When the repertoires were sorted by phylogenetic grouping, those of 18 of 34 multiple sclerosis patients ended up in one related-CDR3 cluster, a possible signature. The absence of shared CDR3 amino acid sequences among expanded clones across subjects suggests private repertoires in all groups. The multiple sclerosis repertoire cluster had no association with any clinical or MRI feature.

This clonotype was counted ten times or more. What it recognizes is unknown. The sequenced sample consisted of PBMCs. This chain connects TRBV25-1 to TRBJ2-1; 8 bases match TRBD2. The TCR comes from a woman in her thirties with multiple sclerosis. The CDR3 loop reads CASYSGGALYNEQFF. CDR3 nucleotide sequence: TGTGCCAGCTACTCCGGGGGGGCCCTATACAATGAGCAGTTCTTC.